Below are 6 T cell receptor beta chains sequenced from a single sample in a study of pediatric ulcerative colitis. Assay used: immunoSEQ multiplex PCR; TCRdb lists only in-frame clones, some missing. The top ten clones hold 8.6% of a sample with 30,000 to 40,000 clones, 65% to 85% of them seen once. During colonoscopy, one to two rectal pinch biopsies were collected. Sequencing used gut tissue. These receptors came from a boy under 18 with severe ulcerative colitis.

The V call is TRBV10-3, the J call TRBJ2-7; D perhaps matches TRBD1 (6 bases). V was shortened by 6 bases and J by 1 base, with 10 bases between the two germline ends. Germline lookup yields CDR1 ENHRY and CDR2 SYGVKD. The CDR3 runs 13 residues. This chain's CDR3 is CAISSDSSYEQYF. In DNA form, the CDR3 reads TGTGCCATCAGCTCGGACAGTTCCTACGAGCAGTACTTC.

This clone was seen more than once but under ten times. The V and J genes are TRBV6-5 and TRBJ1-5, with TRBD1 matching 7 bases. The germline CDR1 and CDR2 sequences are MNHEY and SVGAGI. CDR3 length equals 15 residues. V shed 4 bases and J 1 base; nucleotides not matched to a gene: 4. This CDR3 reads CASSSGQLSNQPQHF. The CDR3 DNA reads TGTGCCAGCAGTTCGGGACAGTTAAGCAATCAGCCCCAGCATTTT.

The genes are TRBV2 and TRBJ1-5, with 11 positions matching TRBD1. The ends lost 4 bases at V and 6 bases at J; junction bases unmatched: 2. From germline, CDR1 is SNHLY and CDR2 FYNNEI. The CDR3 has 14 residues. CDR3 in DNA: TGTGCCAGCAGTGGGACAGGGGGCGTTCAGCCCCAGCATTTT. Translating it yields CASSGTGGVQPQHF.

This chain connects TRBV28 to TRBJ1-5; 7 nucleotides align to TRBD1. The CDR3 has 15 residues. The V and J ends lost 8 bases and 2 bases, in that order; junction bases with no gene match: 9. Germline V gene data show CDR1 as MDHEN and CDR2 as SYDVKM. CDR3 bases: TGTGCCAGCGGAAAGATTACAGGGGGCAATCAGCCCCAGCATTTT. Protein product: CASGKITGGNQPQHF.

The rearrangement uses TRBV10-3 and TRBJ2-7; D is perhaps TRBD1 (6 bases). V was trimmed by 8 bases and J by 4 bases, leaving 15 bases between them. The CDR3 totals 13 residues. Germline CDR1 is ENHRY and CDR2 is SYGVKD. CDR3: CAIRGQGNYEQYF. The DNA for the CDR3 is TGTGCCATCCGAGGGCAGGGGAATTACGAGCAGTACTTC.

This sequence joins TRBV27 and TRBJ2-7, with D uncertain. CDR3 length: 18 amino acids. Germline V gene sequence: CDR1 MNHEY, CDR2 SMNVEV (reference sequence). Trimming took off 0 bases at V and 2 bases at J, with 20 bases between the two ends. The CDR3 DNA follows: TGTGCCAGCAGTTTATCGGAAGGCCGGTCCGTTATACCCTACGAGCAGTACTTC. Translating it yields CASSLSEGRSVIPYEQYF.